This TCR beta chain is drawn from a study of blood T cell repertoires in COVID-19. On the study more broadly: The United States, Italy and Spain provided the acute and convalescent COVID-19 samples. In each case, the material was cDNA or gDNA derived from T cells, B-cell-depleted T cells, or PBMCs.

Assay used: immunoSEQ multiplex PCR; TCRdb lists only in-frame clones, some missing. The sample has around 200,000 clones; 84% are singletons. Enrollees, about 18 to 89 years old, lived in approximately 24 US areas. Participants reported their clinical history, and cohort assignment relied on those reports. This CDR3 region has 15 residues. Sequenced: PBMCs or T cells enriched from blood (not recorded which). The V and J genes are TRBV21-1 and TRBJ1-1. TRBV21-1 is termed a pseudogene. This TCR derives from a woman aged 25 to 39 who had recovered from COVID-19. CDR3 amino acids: CASSKSGDSNTEAFF. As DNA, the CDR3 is TGTGCCAGCAGCAAATCGGGGGACTCGAACACTGAAGCTTTCTTT.